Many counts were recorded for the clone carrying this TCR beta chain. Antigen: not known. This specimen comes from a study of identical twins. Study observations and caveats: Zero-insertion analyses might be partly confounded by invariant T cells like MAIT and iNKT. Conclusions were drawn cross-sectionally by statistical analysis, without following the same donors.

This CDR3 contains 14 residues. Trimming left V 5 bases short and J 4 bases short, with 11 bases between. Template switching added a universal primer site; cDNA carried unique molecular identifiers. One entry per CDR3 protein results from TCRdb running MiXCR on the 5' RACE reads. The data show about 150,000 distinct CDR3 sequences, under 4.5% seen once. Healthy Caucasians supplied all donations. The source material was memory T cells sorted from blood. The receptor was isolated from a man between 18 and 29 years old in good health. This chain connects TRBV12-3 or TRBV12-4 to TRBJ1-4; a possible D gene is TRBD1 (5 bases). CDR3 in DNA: TGTGCCAGCAGTGGGACGGGGAATAATGAAAAACTGTTTTTT. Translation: CASSGTGNNEKLFF.